This T cell receptor beta chain is drawn from a study of CD8+CD57+ T cells in acquired aplastic anemia. Flow cytometry had shown expanded CD8+CD57+ cells in the patients chosen for sequencing. Profiling of TCR beta VDJ combinations and CDR3 sequences used genomic DNA as template. Via MiXCR, TCRdb re-called the reads, giving one row per CDR3 protein. In the table there are some 120,000 distinct CDR3 sequences, over 30% of which are singletons. This clonotype came up many times. The TCR sequence derives from a human donor with aplastic anemia. Specimen: sorted CD4+, CD8+, or CD8+CD57+ T cells (not recorded which) from PBMCs.

DNA for the CDR3: TGCAGTGCTAGCGGGGGGGTCGATCAGCCCCAGCATTTT. Translation gives CSASGGVDQPQHF. V and J are TRBV20-1 and TRBJ1-5, with D possibly matching TRBD1 (5 bases). This CDR3 region has 13 residues. With 3 bases removed from V and 5 bases from J, the gap between germline ends came to 11 bases. Germline V gene lookup returns CDR1 DFQATT and CDR2 SNEGSKA (reference sequence).